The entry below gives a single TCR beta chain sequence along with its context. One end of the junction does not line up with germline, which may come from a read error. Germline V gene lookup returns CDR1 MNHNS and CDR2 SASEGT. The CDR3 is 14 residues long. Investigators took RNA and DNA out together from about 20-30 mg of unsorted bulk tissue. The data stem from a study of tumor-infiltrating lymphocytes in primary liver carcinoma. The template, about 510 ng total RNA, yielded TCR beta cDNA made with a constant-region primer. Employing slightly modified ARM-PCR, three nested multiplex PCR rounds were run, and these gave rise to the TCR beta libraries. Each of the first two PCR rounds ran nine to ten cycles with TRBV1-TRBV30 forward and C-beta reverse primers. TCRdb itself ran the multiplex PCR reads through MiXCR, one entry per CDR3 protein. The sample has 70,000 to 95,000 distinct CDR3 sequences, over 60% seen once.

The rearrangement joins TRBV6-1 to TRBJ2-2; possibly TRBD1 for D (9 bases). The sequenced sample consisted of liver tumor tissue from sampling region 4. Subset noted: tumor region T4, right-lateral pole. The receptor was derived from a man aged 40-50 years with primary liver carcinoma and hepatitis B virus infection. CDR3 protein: CARSGDRVSGELLF. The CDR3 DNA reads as TGTGCCAGGAGTGGGGACAGGGTTAGCGGGGAGCTGTTATTT.